This T cell receptor (beta chain) is drawn from a study of T cells in Graves' hyperthyroidism and ophthalmopathy. About the study: Once the initial diagnosis was made, peripheral blood was obtained before any treatment.

From germline, CDR1 is DFQATT and CDR2 SNEGSKA (reference sequence). Trimming removed 3 bases from V and 2 bases from J; junction bases left unmatched: 5. The CDR3 is 15 amino acids. Amplified regions were TCR beta CDR3 sequences from RNA transcripts. TCR CDR3 underwent first-round RT-PCR with the HTBI primer set. In TCRdb, the multiplex PCR reads were re-called with MiXCR into one record per CDR3 protein. Here the sample spans some 350,000 distinct CDR3 sequences, around 13% being singletons. General study results and limits: Blood also showed most of the thyroid clonotypes that were expanded above 0.001.

As regards this clonotype: Its antigen is not known.

Among ophthalmopathy patients, the Clinical Activity Score reached at least 3, the NOSPECS grade reached at least 4, and duration remained under 3 months. The source material was blood. The chain carries TRBV20-1 and TRBJ2-3, with 10 positions matching TRBD1. The receptor comes from a woman in her forties with Graves' ophthalmopathy. CDR3: CSARGGQGFTDTQYF. CDR3 nucleotides: TGCAGTGCTAGGGGGGGACAGGGGTTCACAGATACGCAGTATTTT.